These 32 T cell receptor beta chains originate from one sample sequenced in a study of T cell repertoires in ileal Crohn's disease. The data were produced by immunoSEQ multiplex PCR, yet TCRdb's version contains in-frame clones alone and is incomplete. The table includes 13,000 to 15,000 clones, around three quarters detected once. Sequenced sample: ileal tissue. The source is an adult with Crohn's disease.

This sequence joins TRBV2 and TRBJ2-3, with 8 bases matching TRBD2. Germline loops: CDR1 SNHLY, CDR2 FYNNEI. The CDR3 consists of 18 residues. J lost 4 bases, V lost 0 bases, and 12 bases had no gene match. This chain's CDR3 is CASSEAPSTGGRADTQYF. The DNA for the CDR3 is TGTGCCAGCAGTGAAGCTCCGAGTACGGGGGGGAGGGCAGATACGCAGTATTTT.

This chain connects TRBV5-1 to TRBJ1-3, with D perhaps TRBD1 (5 bases). CDR1 is SGHRS, CDR2 YFSETQ, per germline. CDR3 size: 14 residues. The V end was cut by 3 bases, the J end by 3 bases, with 10 bases between. As DNA, the CDR3 is TGCGCCAGCAGCTCAGGGAGCGGTGGAAACACCATATATTTT. Protein: CASSSGSGGNTIYF.

A word on this clone: The sample carries other DNA sequences with the same CDR3. The gene calls are TRBV30 and TRBJ2-3; no reliable D call. CDR1 and CDR2 (germline): GTSNPN, SVGIG (reference sequence). The CDR3 is 12 amino acids. V was cut by 0 bases and J by 5 bases, with 6 bases left in between. The CDR3 DNA is TGTGCCTGGAGTGTAGAAGGAGATACGCAGTATTTT. Protein: CAWSVEGDTQYF. Full variable domain (rest looked up from reference TRBV30 and TRBJ2-3): SQTIHQWPATLVQPVGSPLSLECTVEGTSNPNLYWYRQAAGRGLQLLFYSVGIGQISSEVPQNLSASRPQDRQFILSSKKLLLSDSGFYLCAWSVEGDTQYFGPGTRLTVL.

The chain uses TRBV28 and TRBJ2-1; maybe TRBD2 (5 bases). This CDR3 is 13 amino acids long. Germline lookup yields CDR1 MDHEN and CDR2 SYDVKM. Trimming shortened V by 4 bases and J by 7 bases, and 11 bases separated the two germline ends. The CDR3 DNA reads TGTGCCAGCAGTTACTCGGGGTCGAATGAGCAGTTCTTC. Protein: CASSYSGSNEQFF. Drawing the rest from reference TRBV28 and TRBJ2-1, the complete variable domain is DVKVTQSSRYLVKRTGEKVFLECVQDMDHENMFWYRQDPGLGLRLIYFSYDVKMKEKGDIPEGYSVSREKKERFSLILESASTNQTSMYLCASSYSGSNEQFFGPGTRLTVL.

The V gene is TRBV27, the J gene TRBJ2-5; the D is unclear. The germline V gene encodes CDR1 MNHEY and CDR2 SMNVEV (reference sequence). V lost 6 bases and J lost 1, with 12 bases in between. This CDR3 has 14 amino acids. This CDR3 reads CASRFSSFQETQYF. The DNA of the CDR3 is TGTGCCAGCAGATTTTCGTCATTCCAAGAGACCCAGTACTTC.

This sequence joins TRBV2 and TRBJ1-5; possible D gene TRBD1, 5 bases. The V and J ends lost 2 bases and 1 base respectively, with 18 bases between them. The CDR3 totals 18 residues. Germline CDR1 reads SNHLY; CDR2 reads FYNNEI. CDR3 bases: TGTGCCAGCAGTGAAAGGGGACCCTTCGGAAGGAGCAATCAGCCCCAGCATTTT. Translation: CASSERGPFGRSNQPQHF.

The chain links TRBV5-1 to TRBJ1-2; D is undetermined. Per germline, CDR1 SGHRS and CDR2 YFSETQ. The CDR3 is made up of 14 amino acids. V lost 4 bases, J lost 3 bases, and 13 bases lay in between. The CDR3 region has the DNA TGCGCCAGCAGCCCCTGGACCATTGACTATGGCTACACCTTC. Protein: CASSPWTIDYGYTF.

The chain employs TRBV6-1 and TRBJ2-7; D not certain. The germline V and J ends were trimmed by 4 bases and 0 bases, with 4 bases remaining between them. The CDR3 loop spans 12 amino acids. Germline V gene lookup returns CDR1 MNHNS and CDR2 SASEGT. This chain's CDR3 is CASSGSSYEQYF. CDR3 bases: TGTGCCAGCAGTGGTAGCTCCTACGAGCAGTACTTC.

The chain links TRBV18 to TRBJ2-5, with a weak D call TRBD1 (6 bases). Trimming took 1 base from V and 5 from J, leaving 17 bases between them. The CDR3 is 16 residues long. Germline values: CDR1 KGHSH, CDR2 LQKENI. CDR3 in DNA: TGTGCCAGCTCACCACTCTCATCAGGGGAGAAGGAGACCCAGTACTTC. It yields the protein CASSPLSSGEKETQYF.

This sequence joins TRBV2 and TRBJ2-3, with D possibly being TRBD1 or TRBD2 (6 bases each). Trimming took off 4 bases at V and 4 bases at J, with 12 bases between the two ends. This CDR3 is built from 14 residues. In germline, CDR1 is SNHLY, CDR2 FYNNEI. CDR3 coding DNA: TGTGCCAGCAGTGGGAGGAGGGGGGCAGATACGCAGTATTTT. As protein: CASSGRRGADTQYF.

The chain links TRBV15 to TRBJ2-1; D is possibly TRBD1 (5 bases). V lost 1 base and J 7 bases, leaving 17 bases between the germline ends. The CDR3 runs 16 residues. Germline loops: CDR1 LNHNV, CDR2 YYDKDF (reference sequence). The CDR3 DNA reads as TGTGCCACCAGCAGAGGAGAAGACAGACTGAGGAATGAGCAGTTCTTC. Encoded protein: CATSRGEDRLRNEQFF. Full variable domain (rest looked up from reference TRBV15 and TRBJ2-1): DAMVIQNPRYQVTQFGKPVTLSCSQTLNHNVMYWYQQKSSQAPKLLFHYYDKDFNNEADTPDNFQSRRPNTSFCFLDIRSPGLGDTAMYLCATSRGEDRLRNEQFFGPGTRLTVL.

The chain uses TRBV29-1 and TRBJ2-7, with D uncertain. This CDR3 region has 10 residues. The V end was cut by 4 bases, the J end by 12 bases, with 13 bases between. CDR1 is SQVTM and CDR2 is ANQGSEA in the germline V gene. The chain's CDR3 is CSVVEPPGYF. Written as DNA, the CDR3 is TGCAGCGTTGTAGAACCGCCGGGGTACTTC.

The chain is built from TRBV7-8 and TRBJ2-7, with a weak D call TRBD1 (5 bases). This CDR3 has 13 amino acids. Trimming removed 1 base at V and 2 bases at J, with 6 bases between. CDR1 SGHVS and CDR2 FQNEAQ come from the germline V gene. Here the CDR3 DNA reads TGTGCCAGCAGCTTAGTCAGGGCCTACGAGCAGTACTTC. Protein product: CASSLVRAYEQYF.

The V and J genes are TRBV2 and TRBJ2-2, with 12 bases fitting TRBD1. V shed 4 bases, J shed 4 bases, and the junction held 4 bases outside the gene matches. Germline V gene lookup returns CDR1 SNHLY and CDR2 FYNNEI. This CDR3 is 16 amino acids long. The CDR3 protein is CASSGDRGLGTGELFF. The CDR3 coding sequence is TGTGCCAGCAGTGGGGACAGGGGGCTAGGCACCGGGGAGCTGTTTTTT.

The chain carries TRBV2 and TRBJ1-2, with TRBD1 identical over 7 bases. The CDR3 sequence is 15 residues long. Germline V gene lookup returns CDR1 SNHLY and CDR2 FYNNEI. V gave up 2 bases and J gave up 8 bases; unmatched junction bases: 11. The CDR3 sequence: CASSESTGDSEGYTF. The CDR3 bases are TGTGCCAGCAGTGAAAGCACAGGGGATTCGGAAGGCTACACCTTC. The full variable domain, completed using reference TRBV2 and TRBJ1-2, is EPEVTQTPSHQVTQMGQEVILRCVPISNHLYFYWYRQILGQKVEFLVSFYNNEISEKSEIFDDQFSVERPDGSNFTLKIRSTKLEDSAMYFCASSESTGDSEGYTFGSGTRLTVV.

The chain recombines TRBV5-1 with TRBJ1-3; 10 nucleotides match TRBD1. V gave up 4 bases and J gave up 1 base; unmatched junction bases: 2. The CDR3 contains 15 residues. Germline values: CDR1 SGHRS, CDR2 YFSETQ. The CDR3 reads CASSGGQGSGNTIYF. CDR3 bases: TGCGCCAGCAGCGGGGGACAGGGGTCTGGAAACACCATATATTTT. The full variable domain, rest sourced from reference TRBV5-1 and TRBJ1-3, is KAGVTQTPRYLIKTRGQQVTLSCSPISGHRSVSWYQQTPGQGLQFLFEYFSETQRNKGNFPGRFSGRQFSNSRSEMNVSTLELGDSALYLCASSGGQGSGNTIYFGEGSWLTVV.

A few counts support this clone. The chain links TRBV7-3 to TRBJ2-2, with TRBD1 matching over 8 bases. CDR1 and CDR2 from the germline V gene are SGHTA and FQGTGA. V lost 5 bases and J lost 4; bases outside the gene matches: 6. The CDR3 is 15 amino acids. The CDR3 coding sequence is TGTGCCAGCAGCCTTGGACAGGGTGGCACCGGGGAGCTGTTTTTT. Protein product: CASSLGQGGTGELFF.

The V gene is TRBV7-2, the J gene TRBJ2-3, with TRBD2 identical over 8 bases. This CDR3 has 16 amino acids. From germline, CDR1 is SGHTA and CDR2 FQGNSA. Germline trimming cut 3 bases from V and 1 base from J; bases unmatched to any gene: 6. The CDR3 is CASSFQGRGGTDTQYF. CDR3 bases: TGTGCCAGCAGCTTCCAAGGGCGGGGGGGCACAGATACGCAGTATTTT.

This chain uses TRBV7-9 with TRBJ2-7; no clear D gene. V shed 5 bases and J shed 3 bases, with 5 bases lying between them. Germline CDR1 is SEHNR and CDR2 is FQNEAQ (reference sequence). The CDR3 runs to 11 residues. CDR3 bases: TGTGCCAGCAGCCCTCTCTACGAGCAGTACTTC. Its protein product is CASSPLYEQYF.

V is TRBV6-5 and J is TRBJ1-2; D gene unclear. In germline, CDR1 is MNHEY, CDR2 SVGAGI. Trimming removed 3 bases from V and 8 bases from J, with 7 bases in between. This CDR3 contains 11 residues. This CDR3 reads CASSYGVGYTF. CDR3 sequence (DNA): TGTGCCAGCAGTTATGGGGTGGGCTACACCTTC.

This clone was observed a handful of times. CDR3 DNA sequence: TGTGCCAGCAGCGTAGGAAGGGGAAATTCACCCCTCCACTTT. The encoded protein is CASSVGRGNSPLHF. The chain employs TRBV9 and TRBJ1-6, with a possible D match to TRBD1 (5 bases). This CDR3 is built from 14 residues. Germline lookup yields CDR1 SGDLS and CDR2 YYNGEE. V was shortened by 0 bases and J by 7 bases, with 8 bases between the two germline ends.

The chain's CDR3 is CASTDQTDTQYF. As DNA, the CDR3 is TGTGCCAGTACCGACCAAACAGATACGCAGTATTTT. This sequence joins TRBV19 and TRBJ2-3; D remains ambiguous. Germline CDR1 LNHDA, CDR2 SQIVND (reference sequence). The V end was cut by 7 bases, the J end by 3 bases, with 8 bases between. This CDR3 region has 12 residues.

The chain joins TRBV7-2 to TRBJ2-5, with 9 bases fitting TRBD1. The CDR3 loop spans 16 amino acids. The trim removed 1 base at V and 1 base at J, leaving 4 bases unmatched. Germline V gene data show CDR1 as SGHTA and CDR2 as FQGNSA. The CDR3 DNA is TGTGCCAGCAGCTTAGGGGGACAGGGTTTCCAAGAGACCCAGTACTTC. Translation: CASSLGGQGFQETQYF.

V usage is TRBV11-2 and J usage is TRBJ1-1; 9 bases match TRBD1. Germline V lookup: CDR1 SGHAT, CDR2 FQNNGV. The CDR3 runs 15 residues. V lost 5 bases and J lost 4; bases outside the gene matches: 8. CDR3 nucleotide sequence: TGTGCCAGCAGCCAAAGACAGGGGGAGGGCACTGAAGCTTTCTTT. Protein: CASSQRQGEGTEAFF.

This clone has only one observation. The chain has TRBV2 and TRBJ1-5; 8 bases are shared with TRBD1. V dropped 7 bases and J dropped 6; count of bases not matched to a gene: 8. The CDR3 loop spans 14 amino acids. Looked up from germline, CDR1 is SNHLY and CDR2 is FYNNEI. As DNA, the CDR3 is TGTGCCAGCAACAGACAGGGGTTCGGTCAGCCCCAGCATTTT. It translates to CASNRQGFGQPQHF.

The chain combines TRBV27 with TRBJ2-3, with D possibly being TRBD1 or TRBD2 (6 bases each). V was pared by 5 bases and J by 4 bases, with 16 bases between. Germline CDR1 MNHEY, CDR2 SMNVEV (reference sequence). This CDR3 region has 15 residues. CDR3 in amino acids: CASSQRGVGADTQYF. CDR3 in DNA: TGTGCCAGCAGTCAGAGGGGGGTAGGCGCAGATACGCAGTATTTT.

This rearrangement joins TRBV6-5 to TRBJ2-3; no reliable D call. The CDR3 contains 16 residues. V lost 0 bases and J 0 bases, leaving 10 bases between the germline ends. Per germline, CDR1 MNHEY and CDR2 SVGAGI. The CDR3 DNA reads TGTGCCAGCAGTTACTCAGCTACTTACAGCACAGATACGCAGTATTTT. It encodes CASSYSATYSTDTQYF.

V and J are TRBV2 and TRBJ2-5; 7 bases line up with TRBD1. V lost 2 bases and J lost 1; bases outside the gene matches: 4. Germline CDR1 is SNHLY and CDR2 is FYNNEI. CDR3 length: 15 amino acids. CDR3 region: CASSEIRTGQETQYF. CDR3 DNA: TGTGCCAGCAGTGAAATCAGGACAGGCCAAGAGACCCAGTACTTC.

This clone is deemed medium-sized. The chain combines TRBV7-3 with TRBJ2-1; no definite D call. The germline V and J ends were trimmed by 6 bases and 1 base, with 13 bases remaining between them. CDR3 size: 15 residues. Germline V gives CDR1 SGHTA, CDR2 FQGTGA. CDR3 protein: CASSPDPTSYNEQFF. In DNA form, the CDR3 reads TGTGCCAGCAGTCCGGACCCGACGTCCTACAATGAGCAGTTCTTC.

This sequence joins TRBV25-1 and TRBJ1-1; D perhaps matches TRBD1 (6 bases). Trimming cost V 4 bases and J 6 bases, with 15 bases left between them. CDR1 is MGHDK and CDR2 is SYGVNS in the germline V gene. This CDR3 has 14 amino acids. The CDR3 sequence is CASSAQGRMAEAFF. CDR3 coding DNA: TGTGCCAGCAGTGCCCAGGGGAGGATGGCTGAAGCTTTCTTT.

This rearrangement joins TRBV19 to TRBJ1-6, with D unresolved. The CDR3 sequence is 17 residues long. The V end was cut by 1 base, the J end by 7 bases, with 17 bases between. CDR1 and CDR2 from the germline V gene are LNHDA and SQIVND (reference sequence). In DNA, the CDR3 is TGTGCCAGTAGTATAGCAATAGGAATGCAGGCCAATTCACCCCTCCACTTT. Its protein product is CASSIAIGMQANSPLHF.

A single count supports this clone. The chain employs TRBV6-5 and TRBJ1-1; D not resolved. The length of the CDR3 is 14 residues. In germline, CDR1 is MNHEY, CDR2 SVGAGI. With 0 bases removed from V and 13 bases from J, the gap between germline ends came to 18 bases. DNA for the CDR3: TGTGCCAGCAGTTACTCCAGGACTCCCCCCGTCCTTTTCTTT. The encoded protein is CASSYSRTPPVLFF.